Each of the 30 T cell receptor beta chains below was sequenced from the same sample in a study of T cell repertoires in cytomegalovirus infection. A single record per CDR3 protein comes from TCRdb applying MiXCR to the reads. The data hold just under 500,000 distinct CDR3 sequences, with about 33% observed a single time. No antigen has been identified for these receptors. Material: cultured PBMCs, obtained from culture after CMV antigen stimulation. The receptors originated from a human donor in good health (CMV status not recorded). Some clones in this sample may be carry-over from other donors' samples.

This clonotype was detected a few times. CDR3 residues: CASSPDTKQETQYF. The CDR3 bases are TGTGCCAGCAGCCCTGACACTAAACAAGAGACCCAGTACTTC. This sequence joins TRBV7-9 and TRBJ2-5, with D uncertain. This CDR3 region has 14 residues. Germline V gene sequence: CDR1 SEHNR, CDR2 FQNEAQ (reference sequence). V gave up 5 bases and J gave up 2 bases, with 12 bases separating them. Variable domain in full (rest from reference TRBV7-9 and TRBJ2-5): DTGVSQNPRHKITKRGQNVTFRCDPISEHNRLYWYRQTLGQGPEFLTYFQNEAQLEKSRLLSDRFSAERPKGSFSTLEIQRTEQGDSAMYLCASSPDTKQETQYFGPGTRLLVL.

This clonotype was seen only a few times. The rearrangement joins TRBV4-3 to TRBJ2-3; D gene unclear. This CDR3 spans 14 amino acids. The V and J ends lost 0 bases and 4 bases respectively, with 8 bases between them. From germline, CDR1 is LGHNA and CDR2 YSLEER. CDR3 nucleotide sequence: TGCGCCAGCAGCCAAGATAATAGCCCAGATACGCAGTATTTT. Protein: CASSQDNSPDTQYF.

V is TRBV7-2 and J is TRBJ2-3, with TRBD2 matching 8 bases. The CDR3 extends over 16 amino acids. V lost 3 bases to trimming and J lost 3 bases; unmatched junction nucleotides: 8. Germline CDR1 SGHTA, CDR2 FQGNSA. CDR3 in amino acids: CASSFLAGTGTDTQYF. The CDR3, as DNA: TGTGCCAGCAGCTTTTTAGCGGGAACTGGTACAGATACGCAGTATTTT.

CDR3 loop: CASSIDGAYGYTF. CDR3 coding DNA: TGTGCCAGTAGTATCGACGGAGCTTATGGCTACACCTTC. The chain links TRBV19 to TRBJ1-2; D uncertain. Trimming removed 3 bases from V and 5 bases from J, with 10 bases in between. CDR3 length: 13 residues. Per germline, CDR1 LNHDA and CDR2 SQIVND (reference sequence).

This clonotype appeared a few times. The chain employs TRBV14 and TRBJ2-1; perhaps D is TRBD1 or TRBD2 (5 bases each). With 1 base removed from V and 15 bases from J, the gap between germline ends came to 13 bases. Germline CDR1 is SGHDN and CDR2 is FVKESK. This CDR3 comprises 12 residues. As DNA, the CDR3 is TGTGCCAGCAGCCAAGGGACTTTTGGGGGGTTCTTC. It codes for CASSQGTFGGFF.

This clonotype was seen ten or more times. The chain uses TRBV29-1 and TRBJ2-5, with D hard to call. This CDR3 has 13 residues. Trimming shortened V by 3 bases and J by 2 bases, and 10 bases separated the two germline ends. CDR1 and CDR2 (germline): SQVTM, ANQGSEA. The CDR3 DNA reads TGCAGCGTTGAGGGGTCGGAGCAAGAGACCCAGTACTTC. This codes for CSVEGSEQETQYF.

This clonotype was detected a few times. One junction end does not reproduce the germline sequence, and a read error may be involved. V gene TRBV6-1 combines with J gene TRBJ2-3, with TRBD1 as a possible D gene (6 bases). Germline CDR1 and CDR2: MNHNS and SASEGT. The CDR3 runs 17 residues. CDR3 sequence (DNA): TGTGCCAGCACTGAAGCGGTGGGGGCTCATTTCACAGATACGCAGTATTTT. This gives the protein CASTEAVGAHFTDTQYF.

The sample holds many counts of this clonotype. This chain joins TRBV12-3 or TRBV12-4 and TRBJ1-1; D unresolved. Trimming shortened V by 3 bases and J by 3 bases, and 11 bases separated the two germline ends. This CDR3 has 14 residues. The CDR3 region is CASSLKWGDTEAFF. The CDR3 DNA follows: TGTGCCAGCAGTTTGAAATGGGGAGACACTGAAGCTTTCTTT.

The CDR3 is CASSSPGTSVSLSSYNEQFF. As DNA, the CDR3 is TGTGCCAGCAGCTCCCCCGGGACTAGCGTTTCCCTAAGCTCCTACAATGAGCAGTTCTTC. The chain is built from TRBV7-6 and TRBJ2-1; 10 bases match TRBD2. The CDR3 spans 20 residues. J gave up 0 bases and V 4 bases, and 15 bases lay outside the gene matches. The germline V gene encodes CDR1 SGHVS and CDR2 FNYEAQ.

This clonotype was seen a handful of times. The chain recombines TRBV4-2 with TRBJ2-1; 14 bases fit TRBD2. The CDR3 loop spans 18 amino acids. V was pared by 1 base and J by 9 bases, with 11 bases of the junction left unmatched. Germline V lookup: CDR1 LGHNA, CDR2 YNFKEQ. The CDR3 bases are TGTGCCAGCAGCCAAGTTGAGGGACTAGCGGGAGTCCAGGCTGAGCAGTTCTTC. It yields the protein CASSQVEGLAGVQAEQFF.

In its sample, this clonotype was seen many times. Here the CDR3 DNA reads TGTGCCAGCATGACGGAGCTCTACGAGCAGTACTTC. Translated: CASMTELYEQYF. The chain employs TRBV6-1 and TRBJ2-7, with no clear D. This CDR3 spans 12 amino acids. CDR1 and CDR2 from the germline V gene are MNHNS and SASEGT. Trimming removed 7 bases at V and 3 bases at J, with 10 bases between.

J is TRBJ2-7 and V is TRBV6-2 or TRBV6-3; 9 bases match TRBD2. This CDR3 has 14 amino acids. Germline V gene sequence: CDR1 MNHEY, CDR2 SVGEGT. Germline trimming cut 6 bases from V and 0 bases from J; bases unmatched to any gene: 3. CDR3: CASSRTSASYEQYF. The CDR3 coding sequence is TGTGCCAGCAGCCGGACTAGCGCCTCCTACGAGCAGTACTTC.

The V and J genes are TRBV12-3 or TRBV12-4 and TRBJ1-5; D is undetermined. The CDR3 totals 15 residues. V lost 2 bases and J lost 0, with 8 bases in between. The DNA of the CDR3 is TGTGCCAGCAGTTTATCAGGAGATAGCAATCAGCCCCAGCATTTT. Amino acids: CASSLSGDSNQPQHF.

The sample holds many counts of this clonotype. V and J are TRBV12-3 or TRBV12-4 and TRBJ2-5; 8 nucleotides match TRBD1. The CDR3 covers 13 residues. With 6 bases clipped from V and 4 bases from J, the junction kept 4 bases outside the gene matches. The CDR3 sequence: CASRKTGVETQYF. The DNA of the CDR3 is TGTGCCAGCAGAAAGACAGGGGTAGAGACCCAGTACTTC.

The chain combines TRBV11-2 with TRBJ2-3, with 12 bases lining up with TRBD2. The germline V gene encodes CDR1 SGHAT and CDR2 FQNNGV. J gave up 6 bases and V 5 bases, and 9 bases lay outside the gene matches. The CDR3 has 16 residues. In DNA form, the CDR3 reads TGTGCCAGCAGCCCGAGGACTAGCGGGATCAGGGATACGCAGTATTTT. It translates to CASSPRTSGIRDTQYF.

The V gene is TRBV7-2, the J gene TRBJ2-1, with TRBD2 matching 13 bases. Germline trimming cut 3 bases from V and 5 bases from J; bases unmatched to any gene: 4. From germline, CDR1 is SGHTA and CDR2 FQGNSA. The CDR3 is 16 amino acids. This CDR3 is CASSLVGTSGNNEQFF. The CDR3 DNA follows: TGTGCCAGCAGCTTGGTGGGGACTAGCGGGAACAATGAGCAGTTCTTC.

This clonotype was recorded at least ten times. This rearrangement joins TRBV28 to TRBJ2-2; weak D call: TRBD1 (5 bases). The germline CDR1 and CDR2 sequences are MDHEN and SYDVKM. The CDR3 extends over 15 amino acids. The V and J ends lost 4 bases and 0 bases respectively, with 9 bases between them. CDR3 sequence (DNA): TGTGCCAGCAGTTCGACAGCATCGAACACCGGGGAGCTGTTTTTT. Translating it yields CASSSTASNTGELFF.

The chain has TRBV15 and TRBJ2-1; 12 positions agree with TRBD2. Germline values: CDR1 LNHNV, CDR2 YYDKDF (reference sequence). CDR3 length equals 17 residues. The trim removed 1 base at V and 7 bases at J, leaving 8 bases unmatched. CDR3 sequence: CATSRGQTSGSWNEQFF. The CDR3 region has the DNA TGTGCCACCAGCAGAGGCCAGACTAGCGGGAGCTGGAATGAGCAGTTCTTC. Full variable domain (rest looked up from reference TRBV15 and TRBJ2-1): DAMVIQNPRYQVTQFGKPVTLSCSQTLNHNVMYWYQQKSSQAPKLLFHYYDKDFNNEADTPDNFQSRRPNTSFCFLDIRSPGLGDTAMYLCATSRGQTSGSWNEQFFGPGTRLTVL.

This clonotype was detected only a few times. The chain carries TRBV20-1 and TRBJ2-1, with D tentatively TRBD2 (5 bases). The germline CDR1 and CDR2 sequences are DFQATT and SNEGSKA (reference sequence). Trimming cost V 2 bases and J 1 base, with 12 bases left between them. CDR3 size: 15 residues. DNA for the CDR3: TGCAGTGCTAGATTAGAGGGCCGGTCCTACAATGAGCAGTTCTTC. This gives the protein CSARLEGRSYNEQFF.

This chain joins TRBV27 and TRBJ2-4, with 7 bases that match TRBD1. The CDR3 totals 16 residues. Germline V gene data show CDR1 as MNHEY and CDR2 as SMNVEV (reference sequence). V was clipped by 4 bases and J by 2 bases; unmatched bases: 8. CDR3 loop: CASSSILRGPKNIQYF. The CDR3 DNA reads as TGTGCCAGCAGTTCGATATTAAGGGGGCCCAAAAACATTCAGTACTTC.

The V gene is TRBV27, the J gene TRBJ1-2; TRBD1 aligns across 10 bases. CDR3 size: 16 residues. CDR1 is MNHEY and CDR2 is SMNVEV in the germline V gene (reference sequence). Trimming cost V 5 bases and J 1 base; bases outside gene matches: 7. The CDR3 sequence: CASSGRTGGGNYGYTF. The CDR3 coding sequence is TGTGCCAGCAGTGGTCGGACAGGGGGGGGTAACTATGGCTACACCTTC.

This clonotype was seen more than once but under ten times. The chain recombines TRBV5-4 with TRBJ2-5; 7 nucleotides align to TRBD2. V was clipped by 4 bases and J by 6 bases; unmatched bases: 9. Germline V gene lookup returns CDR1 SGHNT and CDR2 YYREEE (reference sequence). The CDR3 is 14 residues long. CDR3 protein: CASSPDWGGKTQYF. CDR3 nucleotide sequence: TGTGCCAGCAGCCCCGATTGGGGGGGAAAGACCCAGTACTTC.

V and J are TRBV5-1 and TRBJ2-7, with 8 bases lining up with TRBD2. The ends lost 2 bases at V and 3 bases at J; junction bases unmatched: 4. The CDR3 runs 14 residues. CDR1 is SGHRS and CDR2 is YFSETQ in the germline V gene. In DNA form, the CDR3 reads TGCGCCAGCAGCTTAAGCGGGAGAGACTACGAGCAGTACTTC. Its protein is CASSLSGRDYEQYF.

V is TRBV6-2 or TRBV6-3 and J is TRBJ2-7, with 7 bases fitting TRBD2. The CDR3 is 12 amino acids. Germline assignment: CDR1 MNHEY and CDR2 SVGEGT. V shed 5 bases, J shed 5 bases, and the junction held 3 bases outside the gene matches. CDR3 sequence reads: CASSTGRDEQYF. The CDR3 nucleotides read TGTGCCAGCAGTACGGGGAGGGACGAGCAGTACTTC.

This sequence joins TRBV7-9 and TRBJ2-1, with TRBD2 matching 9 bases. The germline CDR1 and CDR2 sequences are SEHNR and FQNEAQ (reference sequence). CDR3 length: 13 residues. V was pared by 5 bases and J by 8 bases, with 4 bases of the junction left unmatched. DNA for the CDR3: TGTGCCAGCAGCCCTAGCGGGACGGATGAGCAGTTCTTC. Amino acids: CASSPSGTDEQFF.

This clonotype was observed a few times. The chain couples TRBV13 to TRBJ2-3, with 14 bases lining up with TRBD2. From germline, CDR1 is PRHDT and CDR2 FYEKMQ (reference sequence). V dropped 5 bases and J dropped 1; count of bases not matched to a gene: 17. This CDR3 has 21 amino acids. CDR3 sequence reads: CASSLQAPGLAGGEGTDTQYF. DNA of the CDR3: TGTGCCAGCAGCCTTCAAGCGCCAGGACTAGCGGGAGGAGAGGGCACAGATACGCAGTATTTT.

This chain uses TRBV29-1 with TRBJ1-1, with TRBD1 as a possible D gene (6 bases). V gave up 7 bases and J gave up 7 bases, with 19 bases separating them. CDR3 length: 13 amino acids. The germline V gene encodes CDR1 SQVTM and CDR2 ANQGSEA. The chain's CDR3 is CSARIQGPSEAFF. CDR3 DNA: TGCAGCGCTCGGATACAGGGCCCAAGTGAAGCTTTCTTT. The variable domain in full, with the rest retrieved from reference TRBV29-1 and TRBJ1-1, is SAVISQKPSRDICQRGTSLTIQCQVDSQVTMMFWYRQQPGQSLTLIATANQGSEATYESGFVIDKFPISRPNLTFSTLTVSNMSPEDSSIYLCSARIQGPSEAFFGQGTRLTVV.

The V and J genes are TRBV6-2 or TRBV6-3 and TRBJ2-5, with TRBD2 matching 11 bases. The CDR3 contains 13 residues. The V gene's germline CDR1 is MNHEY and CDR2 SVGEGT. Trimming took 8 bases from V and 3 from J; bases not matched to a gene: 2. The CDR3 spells CASEGLAEETQYF. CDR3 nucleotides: TGTGCCAGCGAGGGACTAGCGGAAGAGACCCAGTACTTC.

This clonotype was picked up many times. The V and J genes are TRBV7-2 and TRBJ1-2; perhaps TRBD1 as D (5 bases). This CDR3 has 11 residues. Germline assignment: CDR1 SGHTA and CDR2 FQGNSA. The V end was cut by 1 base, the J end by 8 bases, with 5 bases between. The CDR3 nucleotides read TGTGCCAGCAGCTTAGGACAGGGCTACACCTTC. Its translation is CASSLGQGYTF.

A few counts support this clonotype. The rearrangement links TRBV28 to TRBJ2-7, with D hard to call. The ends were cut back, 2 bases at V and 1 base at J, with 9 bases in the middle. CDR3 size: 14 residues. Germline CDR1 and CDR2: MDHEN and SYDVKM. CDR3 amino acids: CASSLPDKSYEQYF. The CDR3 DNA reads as TGTGCCAGCAGTTTACCCGACAAGTCCTACGAGCAGTACTTC.